The entry that follows covers one T cell receptor (beta chain) sequence. The antigen is undetermined. These data originate in a study of CD8 T cells in Susac syndrome. Sequencing of TCR beta was undertaken in CD8+ and CD4+ T cells derived from blood. Negative isolation yielded the CD8+ and CD4+ T cells, while FACS enriched the TEMRA cells. CDR1 and CDR2 from the germline V gene are SQVTM and ANQGSEA. The CDR3 runs 15 residues. V shed 7 bases and J shed 10 bases, with 26 bases lying between them. RNA in amounts of 0.5 to 1 ug was reverse transcribed with random hexamers. Amplification of TCR beta CDR3 spanned 54 Vbeta and 13 Jbeta via immunoSEQ multiplex PCR. One entry per CDR3 protein results from TCRdb running MiXCR on the immunoSEQ multiplex PCR reads. The sample lists 120,000 to 150,000 distinct CDR3 sequences; more than 90% were seen once. Whole-study results and caveats: Repertoires of Susac syndrome CD4+ T cells lacked clonal expansion.

The specimen sequenced was CD4+ T cells from PBMCs. The clonotype was recovered from a human donor with Susac syndrome. The gene calls are TRBV29-1 and TRBJ2-1; TRBD1 might be the D (6 bases). The CDR3 reads CSGNLGRTALGEQFF. The CDR3 coding sequence is TGCAGCGGAAACCTGGGGCGGACAGCCCTCGGGGAGCAGTTCTTC.